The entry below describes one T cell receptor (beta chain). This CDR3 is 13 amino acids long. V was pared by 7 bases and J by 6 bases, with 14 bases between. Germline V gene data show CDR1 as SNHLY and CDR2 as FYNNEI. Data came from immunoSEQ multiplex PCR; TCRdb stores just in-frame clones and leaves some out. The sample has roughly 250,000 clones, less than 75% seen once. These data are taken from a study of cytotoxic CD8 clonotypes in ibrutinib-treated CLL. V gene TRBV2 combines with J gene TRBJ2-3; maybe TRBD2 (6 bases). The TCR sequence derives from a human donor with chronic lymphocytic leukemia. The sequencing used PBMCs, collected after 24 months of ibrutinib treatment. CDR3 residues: CASKGRAGDTQYF. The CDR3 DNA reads TGTGCCAGCAAGGGCCGGGCGGGGGATACGCAGTATTTT.